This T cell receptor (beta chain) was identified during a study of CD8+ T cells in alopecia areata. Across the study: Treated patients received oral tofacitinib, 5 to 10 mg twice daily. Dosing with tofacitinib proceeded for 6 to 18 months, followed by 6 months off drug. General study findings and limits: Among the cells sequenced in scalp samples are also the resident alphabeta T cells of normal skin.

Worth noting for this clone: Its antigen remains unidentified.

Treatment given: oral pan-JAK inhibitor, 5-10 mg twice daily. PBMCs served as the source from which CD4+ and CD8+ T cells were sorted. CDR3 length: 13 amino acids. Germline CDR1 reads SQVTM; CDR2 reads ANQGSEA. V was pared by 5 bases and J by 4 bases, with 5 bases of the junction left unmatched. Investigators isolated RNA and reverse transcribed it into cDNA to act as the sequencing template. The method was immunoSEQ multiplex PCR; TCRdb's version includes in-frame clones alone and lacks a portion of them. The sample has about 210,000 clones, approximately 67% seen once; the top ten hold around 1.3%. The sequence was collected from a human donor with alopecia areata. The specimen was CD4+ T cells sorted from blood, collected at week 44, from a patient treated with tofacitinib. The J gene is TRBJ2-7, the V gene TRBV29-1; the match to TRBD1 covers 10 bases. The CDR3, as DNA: TGCAGCGTTTTTGGGACAGGGGATTACGAGCAGTACTTC. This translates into CSVFGTGDYEQYF.